Below, 7 T cell receptor beta chains from the same sample are listed, as sequenced in a study of blood T cell repertoires in COVID-19. Only in-frame clones appear in the TCRdb table, and some are missing; sequencing was by immunoSEQ multiplex PCR. The sample lists tens of thousands of clones, 80% to 85% occurring once. The source material was peripheral blood. These receptor sequences come from a human donor in a cohort sampled during active COVID-19.

The chain has TRBV29-1 and TRBJ2-7, with a weak D call TRBD1 (6 bases). Germline lookup yields CDR1 SQVTM and CDR2 ANQGSEA. This CDR3 spans 14 amino acids. The V end was cut by 4 bases, the J end by 0 bases, with 13 bases between. The CDR3 sequence is CSVVRDTSSYEQYF. The CDR3 DNA reads as TGCAGCGTTGTGAGGGACACCAGCTCCTACGAGCAGTACTTC.

The V and J genes are TRBV7-2 and TRBJ2-7; D perhaps matches TRBD2 (6 bases). Germline V lookup: CDR1 SGHTA, CDR2 FQGNSA. The CDR3 extends over 15 amino acids. V was trimmed by 1 base and J by 6 bases, leaving 16 bases between them. For the CDR3, the DNA is TGTGCCAGCAGCTTAGAGGTGGGGGGACTTACCGAGCAGTACTTC. This codes for CASSLEVGGLTEQYF.

The rearrangement joins TRBV15 to TRBJ2-7; TRBD2 matches 7 bases. The J segment lost 7 bases and the V segment lost 5 bases, leaving 5 bases of the junction unmatched. CDR1 and CDR2 from the germline V gene are LNHNV and YYDKDF (reference sequence). This CDR3 is built from 12 residues. The CDR3 DNA reads TGTGCCACCAGCGTGCGGGGGACGGAGCAGTACTTC. Translation: CATSVRGTEQYF.

The chain is built from TRBV28 and TRBJ1-2; 8 bases map to TRBD1. J lost 3 bases, V lost 10 bases, and 13 bases had no gene match. The germline CDR1 and CDR2 sequences are MDHEN and SYDVKM. This CDR3 is built from 15 residues. CDR3 nucleotides: TGTGCCACGACGGGCAGGGGGCGTCTCTACTATGGCTACACCTTC. Translation gives CATTGRGRLYYGYTF.

This chain connects TRBV6-5 to TRBJ1-5; possibly TRBD1 for D (6 bases). The CDR3 consists of 13 residues. From germline, CDR1 is MNHEY and CDR2 SVGAGI. Trimming shortened V by 6 bases and J by 6 bases, and 12 bases separated the two germline ends. CDR3 sequence: CASRATGIQPQHF. CDR3 coding DNA: TGTGCCAGCAGGGCTACAGGGATTCAGCCCCAGCATTTT.

The chain employs TRBV7-9 and TRBJ1-2, with D uncertain. Germline V lookup: CDR1 SEHNR, CDR2 FQNEAQ (reference sequence). V lost 1 base, J lost 0 bases, and 6 bases lay in between. This CDR3 contains 14 residues. The CDR3 is CASSLVPSNYGYTF. Here the CDR3 DNA reads TGTGCCAGCAGCTTAGTCCCGTCTAACTATGGCTACACCTTC.

This sequence joins TRBV19 and TRBJ1-1; D is unresolved. Deletions cut 6 bases from V and 11 bases from J, with 19 bases between. CDR1 LNHDA and CDR2 SQIVND come from the germline V gene (reference sequence). The CDR3 covers 13 residues. CDR3 sequence: CASSTPAGRGAFF. The DNA for the CDR3 is TGTGCCAGTAGCACCCCGGCGGGCCGGGGTGCTTTCTTT.